This T cell receptor beta chain was observed in a study of tumor-infiltrating lymphocytes in localized non-small cell lung cancer. Study-wide findings and caveats: Tumors had more T cell infiltration than uninvolved lung, per TCRbeta sequencing and CD3 counts.

A remark on this clone: Antigen: not known.

This CDR3 contains 12 residues. Germline loops: CDR1 MNHEY, CDR2 SMNVEV (reference sequence). Trimming pared 10 bases from V and 3 bases from J, leaving 10 bases between. Sequencing was performed with immunoSEQ multiplex PCR; in TCRdb, only in-frame clones are kept and a portion is missing. The sample yields approximately 3,000 clones, around 50% seen once. V and J are TRBV27 and TRBJ2-1; D remains unclear. This clonotype was obtained from a human donor with non-small cell lung cancer. The specimen sequenced was uninvolved lung tissue not adjacent to the tumor. The CDR3 DNA reads as TGTGCCACCACGGACCGCTACAATGAGCAGTTCTTC. This sequence encodes CATTDRYNEQFF.